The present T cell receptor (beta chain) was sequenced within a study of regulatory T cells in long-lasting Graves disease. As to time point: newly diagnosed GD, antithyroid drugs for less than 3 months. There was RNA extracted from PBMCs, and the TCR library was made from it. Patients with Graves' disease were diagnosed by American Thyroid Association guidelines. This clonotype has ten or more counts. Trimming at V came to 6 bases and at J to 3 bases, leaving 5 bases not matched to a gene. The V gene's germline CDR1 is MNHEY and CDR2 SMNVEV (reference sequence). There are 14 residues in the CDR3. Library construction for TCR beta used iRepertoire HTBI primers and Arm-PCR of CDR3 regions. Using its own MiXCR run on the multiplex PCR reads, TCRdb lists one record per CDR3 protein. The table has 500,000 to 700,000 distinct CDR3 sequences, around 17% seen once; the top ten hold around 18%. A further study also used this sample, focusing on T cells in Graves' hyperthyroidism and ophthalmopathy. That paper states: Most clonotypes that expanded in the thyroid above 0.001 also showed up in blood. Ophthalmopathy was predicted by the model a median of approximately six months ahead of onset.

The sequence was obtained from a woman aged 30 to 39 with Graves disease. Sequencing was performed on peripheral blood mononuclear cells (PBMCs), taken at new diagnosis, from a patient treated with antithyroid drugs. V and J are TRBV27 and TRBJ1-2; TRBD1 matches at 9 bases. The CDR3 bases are TGTGCCAGCAGCCTAGGACAGGGGCACTATGGCTACACCTTC. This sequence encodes CASSLGQGHYGYTF.